This record concerns one TCR beta chain sequence. Antigen: not known. Generated by immunoSEQ multiplex PCR, the TCRdb table keeps only in-frame clones and is missing some. The repertoire includes fewer than 35,000 clones, roughly 80% of them detected once, and about 1.1% sits in the top ten. This CDR3 has 15 residues. Losses at the gene ends were 1 base for V and 6 bases for J; bases not matched to a gene: 4. Germline V gene lookup returns CDR1 SGDLS and CDR2 YYNGEE. This sample is part of a study of T cells in narcolepsy. Study-level findings and limits: Autoreactive clonotypes reportedly recurred in blood of same and different patients, not controls.

The chain links TRBV9 to TRBJ2-2; TRBD1 agrees at 9 bases. The sample was CD45RA- memory CD4+ T cells from PBMCs. This clonotype originated in a human donor with narcolepsy. The CDR3 DNA reads TGTGCCAGCAGCGTATTGGGACAGGGTGCCGGGGAGCTGTTTTTT. Translation: CASSVLGQGAGELFF.